This TCR beta chain was documented in a study of cytomegalovirus exposure and HLA in healthy donors. Study-wide results and caveats: A missense variant in DCLRE1C was later tied to TCR beta V- and J-gene trimming. The authors judged a highly shared variant cluster likely a sequencing artifact. In a later analysis, TCR association rates varied by HLA locus: DRB1 most, HLA-C fewest.

The ends were cut back, 0 bases at V and 3 bases at J, with 12 bases in the middle. CDR1 and CDR2 from the germline V gene are MNHNS and SASEGT. CDR3 size: 15 residues. PCR employed 60 Vbeta and 13 Jbeta primers. Sequencing was performed with immunoSEQ multiplex PCR; in TCRdb, only in-frame clones are kept and a portion is missing. The sample lists about 160,000 clones; 65% to 85% were seen once. In the case of this clone: Antigen unknown.

What was sequenced was PBMCs. The receptor was derived from a male donor in good health and CMV-seropositive. The chain uses TRBV6-1 and TRBJ2-7; D not resolved. DNA of the CDR3: TGTGCCAGCAGTGAAGCCCCAGGTCCGGTCTACGAGCAGTACTTC. Its protein is CASSEAPGPVYEQYF.